This T cell receptor (beta chain) was recorded in a study of cytomegalovirus exposure and HLA in healthy donors. Whole-study results and caveats: Using a false discovery rate of 0.05, a later analysis showed that 16,951 TCR beta sequences were associated with HLA alleles. Earlier results showed most TCR beta V segments being productive about 87% or about 30% of the time.

This clone came up once. Its antigen is undetermined. 60 Vbeta and 13 Jbeta primers were used in PCR. Clones were read by immunoSEQ multiplex PCR, and TCRdb kept only the in-frame ones, dropping some. The sample includes 110,000 to 150,000 clones, 65% to 85% of them seen just once. Germline trimming cut 4 bases from V and 5 bases from J; bases unmatched to any gene: 6. Germline CDR1 is LNHDA and CDR2 is SQIVND (reference sequence). The CDR3 is 14 residues long. The TCR comes from a male donor in good health and CMV-seronegative. The chain is built from TRBV19 and TRBJ2-5; TRBD2 agrees at 8 bases. Specimen: PBMCs. CDR3 region: CASSTLGRAETQYF. The DNA of the CDR3 is TGTGCCAGTAGTACCCTCGGGAGGGCGGAGACCCAGTACTTC. The full variable domain, rest sourced from reference TRBV19 and TRBJ2-5, is DGGITQSPKYLFRKEGQNVTLSCEQNLNHDAMYWYRQDPGQGLRLIYYSQIVNDFQKGDIAEGYSVSREKKESFPLTVTSAQKNPTAFYLCASSTLGRAETQYFGPGTRLLVL.